The next 9 T cell receptor beta chains were all read from a single sample in a study of CD8+CD57+ T cells in acquired aplastic anemia. Patients picked for sequencing had shown CD8+CD57+ cell expansion detected by flow cytometry. Genomic DNA templated the TCR beta VDJ and CDR3 profiling. Each CDR3 protein is one row after TCRdb ran MiXCR on the reads. The sample holds 300,000 or so distinct CDR3 sequences, 56% seen once. Sequenced material: sorted CD4+, CD8+, or CD8+CD57+ T cells (not recorded which) from PBMCs. Every receptor here comes from a human donor with aplastic anemia.

This clonotype has a count of ten or more. The gene calls are TRBV7-8 and TRBJ2-6; D call uncertain. V was pared by 2 bases and J by 0 bases, with 11 bases between. CDR3 length equals 17 residues. Germline V lookup: CDR1 SGHVS, CDR2 FQNEAQ. This CDR3 reads CASSLLGGNSGANVLTF. DNA for the CDR3: TGTGCCAGCAGCTTATTGGGTGGAAACTCTGGGGCCAACGTCCTGACTTTC.

This clonotype was picked up a small number of times. A read error may account for a junction end that differs from germline. V and J are TRBV12-3 or TRBV12-4 and TRBJ2-5, with 9 bases that match TRBD2. The CDR3 runs to 17 residues. The CDR3 coding sequence is TGTGCCATCAGTACTAACCGACTAGCGGAGTACCAAGAGACCCAGTACTTC. Translated: CAISTNRLAEYQETQYF.

The V call is TRBV6-8, the J call TRBJ2-4; TRBD1 agrees at 7 bases. Germline loops: CDR1 MNHGY, CDR2 SAAAGT. The length of the CDR3 is 15 residues. CDR3 loop: CSQQLLSTGWNIQYF. The DNA for the CDR3 is TGTAGCCAGCAGTTACTCTCGACAGGGTGGAACATTCAGTACTTC.

The V gene is TRBV6-6, the J gene TRBJ2-7; D is unclear. With 7 bases removed from V and 5 bases from J, the gap between germline ends came to 15 bases. The CDR3 contains 13 residues. Germline loops: CDR1 MNHNY, CDR2 SVGAGI (reference sequence). CDR3 sequence: CASKRDGGHEQYF. The CDR3 nucleotides are TGTGCCAGCAAAAGAGACGGCGGCCACGAGCAGTACTTC.

The CDR3 spells CSARPDSLPGNTIYF. The CDR3, as DNA: TGCAGTGCCAGACCCGACAGTCTCCCTGGAAACACCATATATTTT. The chain joins TRBV20-1 to TRBJ1-3; the D gene is possibly TRBD1 (5 bases). Trimming removed 6 bases from V and 2 bases from J, with 17 bases in between. The germline V gene has CDR1 DFQATT and CDR2 SNEGSKA (reference sequence). The CDR3 length is 15 residues.

The chain couples TRBV20-1 to TRBJ2-1; 9 nucleotides align to TRBD1. This CDR3 is 14 amino acids long. Germline CDR1 reads DFQATT; CDR2 reads SNEGSKA (reference sequence). With 6 bases clipped from V and 8 bases from J, the junction kept 11 bases outside the gene matches. The CDR3 is CSAQTGTGLDEQFF. The CDR3 DNA sequence: TGCAGTGCCCAAACCGGGACAGGGCTCGATGAGCAGTTCTTC.

The chain has TRBV7-9 and TRBJ1-2, with D tentatively TRBD1 (5 bases). Germline V gene data show CDR1 as SEHNR and CDR2 as FQNEAQ (reference sequence). V was shortened by 2 bases and J by 12 bases, with 16 bases between the two germline ends. The CDR3 sequence is 13 residues long. Written as DNA, the CDR3 is TGTGCCAGCAGCTTATGGGGGGAGCCTGGAAACACCTTC. Its translation is CASSLWGEPGNTF.

The chain is built from TRBV5-6 and TRBJ1-6, with 8 bases fitting TRBD1. Germline CDR1 reads SGHDT; CDR2 reads YYEEEE. The CDR3 is made up of 15 amino acids. V lost 0 bases and J lost 10; bases outside the gene matches: 6. The CDR3 sequence is CASSLAGQGRSPLHF. CDR3 bases: TGTGCCAGCAGCTTGGCAGGACAGGGTAGATCACCCCTCCACTTT.

This clonotype is a singleton in its sample. The gene calls are TRBV5-1 and TRBJ2-5, with 8 bases matching TRBD1. There are 14 residues in the CDR3. Germline assignment: CDR1 SGHRS and CDR2 YFSETQ. After removal of 1 base from V and 5 bases from J, the junction contained 4 bases not matched to a gene. The DNA for the CDR3 is TGCGCCAGCAGCTTGACAGGGGGAAAGGAGACCCAGTACTTC. It is translated as CASSLTGGKETQYF. The full variable domain, in which reference TRBV5-1 and TRBJ2-5 provide the parts outside the CDR3, is KAGVTQTPRYLIKTRGQQVTLSCSPISGHRSVSWYQQTPGQGLQFLFEYFSETQRNKGNFPGRFSGRQFSNSRSEMNVSTLELGDSALYLCASSLTGGKETQYFGPGTRLLVL.